A selection of T cell receptor beta chains follows, all from one sample in a study of blood T cell repertoires in COVID-19. Here immunoSEQ multiplex PCR was the method, and the copy in TCRdb shows in-frame clones only, minus some. The sample carries 250,000 to 400,000 clones, roughly 90% recorded once. What was sequenced was PBMCs or T cells enriched from blood (not recorded which). The receptor source for this set is a man aged 55 to 70 who had recovered from COVID-19. Each CDR3 is given with its conserved first and last residue. A D gene is named only where the DNA matches it firmly. Rows give clone size only sometimes, using once, few, many, or a class for an expanded clone.

d_gene | abundance | j_gene | v_gene | CDR3nt | CDR3aa
TRBD2 | NA | TRBJ2-2 | TRBV11-2 | TGTGCCAGCAGCCGGGGTAGCGGGGGGGCGTCCGGGGAGCTGTTTTTT | CASSRGSGGASGELFF
NA | few | TRBJ2-7 | TRBV14 | TGTGCCAGCAGCCAGAACAGGGCTTCCTACGAGCAGTACTTC | CASSQNRASYEQYF
TRBD2 | NA | TRBJ2-1 | TRBV5-1 | TGCGCCAGCAGCTTGGTACCGGGACTAGCGGGCTCCTATGAGCAGTTCTTC | CASSLVPGLAGSYEQFF
TRBD1 | NA | TRBJ1-6 | TRBV10-3 | TGTGCCATCAGCCGGGACAGGGTGGGATCACCCCTCCACTTT | CAISRDRVGSPLHF
TRBD1 | NA | TRBJ1-1 | TRBV18 | TGTGCCAGCTCACTGGACAGGCATAAAGCTTTCTTT | CASSLDRHKAFF
TRBD2 | NA | TRBJ2-3 | TRBV3-1/TRBV3-2 | TGTGCCAGCAGCCAAGCGGGGGGGCCCGCCACAGATACGCAGTATTTT | CASSQAGGPATDTQYF
NA | once | TRBJ2-7 | TRBV4-2 | TGTGCCAGCAGCCAAGAGCCTAGCCCGTCTGACTACGAGCAGTACTTC | CASSQEPSPSDYEQYF
TRBD1 | NA | TRBJ2-2 | TRBV5-8 | TGTGCCAGCAGCTTGGGTACCGGGACAGCTTTGGCCGGGGAGCTGTTTTTT | CASSLGTGTALAGELFF
TRBD2 | NA | TRBJ2-2 | TRBV6-4 | TGTGCCAGCACCCCGGGGGGGACTAGCGGGAGGGCCTGGGGAACCGGGGAGCTGTTTTTT | CASTPGGTSGRAWGTGELFF
NA | NA | TRBJ2-2 | TRBV21-1 | TGTGCCAGCACCCGCGTCCGGGAGCTGTTTTTT | CASTRVRELFF
TRBD1 | NA | TRBJ1-6 | TRBV3-1/TRBV3-2 | TGTGCCAGCAGCATCGGACAGGCGTATAATTCACCCCTCCACTTT | CASSIGQAYNSPLHF
NA | NA | TRBJ1-3 | TRBV30 | TGTGCCTGGAGTGTTATCTCTGGAAACACCATATATTTT | CAWSVISGNTIYF
TRBD1 | NA | TRBJ1-5 | TRBV5-8 | TGTGCCAGCAGTCCGGGACAGGGCAATTTTTATCAGCCCCAGCATTTT | CASSPGQGNFYQPQHF
NA | NA | TRBJ2-5 | TRBV7-9 | TGTGCCAGCAGCTTCTATACGGAGACCCAGTACTTC | CASSFYTETQYF
NA | NA | TRBJ1-2 | TRBV5-4 | TGTGCCAGCAGCCACGAGGAAGGCTACACCTTC | CASSHEEGYTF
TRBD1 | NA | TRBJ1-4 | TRBV15 | TGTGCCACCAGCAGAGGGGGGACAGGGGGCTTCGGAATTGAAAAACTGTTTTTT | CATSRGGTGGFGIEKLFF
TRBD1 | NA | TRBJ1-6 | TRBV14 | TGTGCCAGCAGCCAGGGACAGCTGAATTCACCCCTCCACTTT | CASSQGQLNSPLHF
TRBD2 | NA | TRBJ2-3 | TRBV3-1/TRBV3-2 | TGTGCCAGCAGCCACCTAGCGGGGGTGGAGACGCAGTATTTT | CASSHLAGVETQYF
NA | NA | TRBJ1-2 | TRBV4-1 | TGCGCCAGCAGCCAGCAGCCACAGACAAAAATCTATGGCTACACCTTC | CASSQQPQTKIYGYTF
NA | NA | TRBJ1-3 | TRBV18 | TGTGCCAGCTCGCTCAGGACGACAGTCTCTGGAAACACCATATATTTT | CASSLRTTVSGNTIYF
NA | NA | TRBJ2-7 | TRBV9 | TGTGCCAGCAGCCTAGAATCGGCCGGGGGCGAGCAGTACTTC | CASSLESAGGEQYF
TRBD2 | NA | TRBJ2-2 | TRBV27 | TGTGCCAGCAGTTTATCCCTAGCGGGAGGCACCTTTCGCACCGGGGAGCTGTTTTTT | CASSLSLAGGTFRTGELFF
NA | NA | TRBJ1-1 | TRBV12-5 | TGTGCTAGTGGTTTGGCCTACAGGGACACTGAAGCTTTCTTT | CASGLAYRDTEAFF
NA | NA | TRBJ1-1 | TRBV7-2 | TGTGCCAGCAGCTTAGGCGGTGGTGTGAACACTGAAGCTTTCTTT | CASSLGGGVNTEAFF